The subject of this entry is one TCR beta chain. Primers for the PCR totalled 60 Vbeta and 13 Jbeta. The method was immunoSEQ multiplex PCR; TCRdb's version includes in-frame clones alone and lacks a portion of them. The sample has about 88,000 clones, about 87% seen once. The data belong to a study of cytomegalovirus exposure and HLA in healthy donors. The origin of this receptor is a young man in good health and CMV-seronegative. The sample consisted of PBMCs.

CDR3 residues: CAWSGGGGLAYEQYF. The DNA for the CDR3 is TGTGCCTGGAGTGGTGGTGGCGGGCTGGCCTACGAGCAGTACTTC. This chain connects TRBV30 to TRBJ2-7; the D gene is possibly TRBD2 (5 bases). The CDR3 extends over 15 amino acids. Trimming removed 1 base from V and 2 bases from J, with 15 bases in between. In germline, CDR1 is GTSNPN, CDR2 SVGIG (reference sequence).